This record concerns one T cell receptor beta chain sequence. As yet, its antigen is unknown. This entry comes from a study of OX40 agonist ivuxolimab in advanced cancers. Across the study: With ivuxolimab, an agonistic anti-OX40 (CD134) antibody, patients were treated. One patient with hepatocellular carcinoma and two with cutaneous melanoma, three in all, had partial responses. Broader study findings: On average, a greater number of expanded clones characterised CD8+ T cells relative to CD4+.

Losses at the gene ends were 3 bases for V and 5 bases for J; bases not matched to a gene: 6. The CDR3 extends over 14 amino acids. Germline values: CDR1 SQVTM, CDR2 ANQGSEA. Assay: immunoSEQ multiplex PCR; the TCRdb copy retains only in-frame clones and omits some. Here the sample spans around 33,000 clones, more than 80% being singletons. The input for sequencing was CD4+ or CD8+ T cells sorted from blood, taken in a trial of the OX40 agonist ivuxolimab. This receptor was identified in an adult with an advanced solid tumor such as melanoma, head and neck, liver or kidney cancer. The genes are TRBV29-1 and TRBJ2-1, with 8 positions matching TRBD1. CDR3 sequence: CSVEGDRIDNEQFF. DNA for the CDR3: TGCAGCGTTGAGGGGGACAGGATAGACAATGAGCAGTTCTTC.